This TCR beta chain was observed in a study of OX40 agonist ivuxolimab in advanced cancers. For the study at large: Recorded diagnoses for dose-escalation patients were hepatocellular carcinoma, melanoma, renal cell or head and neck cancer.

Exclusion of a patient followed from autoimmune disease history or systemic immunosuppression. Profiling relied on immunoSEQ multiplex PCR, and the TCRdb table lists in-frame clones only, not all of them. The table lists about 18,000 clones, roughly 91% of them singletons. The TCR was taken from an adult with an advanced solid tumor such as melanoma, head and neck, liver or kidney cancer. Specimen: CD4+ or CD8+ T cells sorted from blood, collected in a trial of the OX40 agonist ivuxolimab.

CDR3 amino acids: CASSLRLGQGANYGYTF. The CDR3 DNA reads as TGTGCCAGCAGCTTGAGATTGGGACAGGGGGCTAACTATGGCTACACCTTC. The genes are TRBV7-9 and TRBJ1-2; 11 positions match TRBD1. The CDR3 runs 17 residues. After removal of 3 bases from V and 0 bases from J, the junction contained 6 bases not matched to a gene. CDR1 is SEHNR and CDR2 is FQNEAQ in the germline V gene (reference sequence).